These 20 T cell receptor beta chains share one sample of origin, sequenced in a study of cytomegalovirus exposure and HLA in healthy donors. The PCR ran on 60 Vbeta and 13 Jbeta primers. Assay used: immunoSEQ multiplex PCR; TCRdb lists only in-frame clones, some missing. The sample comprises about 89,000 clones, 85% of which are singletons, and 7.4% rests with the top ten. The specimen sequenced was PBMCs. The receptors derive from a man between 40 and 49 years old in good health and CMV-seropositive.

The rearrangement uses TRBV11-3 and TRBJ2-3; D is ambiguous. The CDR3 consists of 13 residues. V was shortened by 2 bases and J by 0 bases, with 3 bases between the two germline ends. CDR1 and CDR2 (germline): SGHNT, YENEEA. The CDR3 DNA follows: TGTGCCAGCAGCTTACCTAGCACAGATACGCAGTATTTT. It encodes CASSLPSTDTQYF.

This clone was seen just once. The chain's CDR3 is CASRETGVGEKLFF. DNA for the CDR3: TGTGCCAGCAGGGAAACAGGGGTTGGTGAAAAACTGTTTTTT. The chain combines TRBV6-5 with TRBJ1-4, with 7 bases identical to TRBD1. The trim removed 6 bases at V and 7 bases at J, leaving 8 bases unmatched. In germline, CDR1 is MNHEY, CDR2 SVGAGI. The CDR3 spans 14 residues.

As DNA, the CDR3 is TGTGCCAGCAGATCGGACAGGGTTGAGGATGGCTACACCTTC. Its protein is CASRSDRVEDGYTF. The chain carries TRBV21-1 and TRBJ1-2; the table's D call, TRBD1, was not checked against the DNA. TRBV21-1 is recorded as a pseudogene. This CDR3 has 14 amino acids.

Remarks on this clone: The CDR3 end shows no conserved phenylalanine or tryptophan, and so a read error is likely. The genes are TRBV30 and TRBJ1-5; 8 bases match TRBD1. Germline V gene lookup returns CDR1 GTSNPN and CDR2 SVGIG (reference sequence). V lost 2 bases, J lost 6 bases, and 9 bases stayed unmatched. This CDR3 has 15 amino acids. The CDR3 is CAWSPGQEASQPQHL. The CDR3 coding sequence is TGTGCCTGGAGTCCGGGACAGGAGGCCAGTCAGCCCCAGCATCTT.

The chain carries TRBV19 and TRBJ2-7; 10 bases line up with TRBD2. Germline CDR1 reads LNHDA; CDR2 reads SQIVND (reference sequence). The length of the CDR3 is 13 residues. J gave up 5 bases and V 9 bases, and 7 bases lay outside the gene matches. The CDR3 DNA reads as TGTGCCAGATCACTAGCGGGACGGGACGAGCAGTACTTC. Translation: CARSLAGRDEQYF. Drawing the rest from reference TRBV19 and TRBJ2-7, the complete variable domain is DGGITQSPKYLFRKEGQNVTLSCEQNLNHDAMYWYRQDPGQGLRLIYYSQIVNDFQKGDIAEGYSVSREKKESFPLTVTSAQKNPTAFYLCARSLAGRDEQYFGPGTRLTVT.

The chain carries TRBV19 and TRBJ1-2; D possibly corresponds to TRBD1 (5 bases). The CDR3 is 13 amino acids. Trimming pared 3 bases from V and 3 bases from J, leaving 8 bases between. Germline V gene lookup returns CDR1 LNHDA and CDR2 SQIVND (reference sequence). CDR3 in amino acids: CASSIKGDYGYTF. In DNA form, the CDR3 reads TGTGCCAGTAGTATTAAAGGGGACTATGGCTACACCTTC.

The rearrangement joins TRBV5-5 to TRBJ1-1; 11 positions agree with TRBD1. The germline V gene has CDR1 SGHKS and CDR2 YYEKEE (reference sequence). The CDR3 is made up of 15 amino acids. V shed 4 bases and J 7 bases; nucleotides not matched to a gene: 9. The CDR3 nucleotides are TGTGCCAGCAGCGTACGCCGGACAGGGGGCTTTGAAGCTTTCTTT. It codes for CASSVRRTGGFEAFF.

The rearrangement uses TRBV5-1 and TRBJ2-3; TRBD2 matches 9 bases. The CDR3 has 18 residues. Germline V lookup: CDR1 SGHRS, CDR2 YFSETQ. The junction had 18 bases not matched to a gene; V was cut back by 4 bases and J by 6 bases. CDR3 nucleotide sequence: TGCGCCAGCAGCCTCGCTTTCGGGGGGCGGGGGGGCCCCGATACGCAGTATTTT. It yields the protein CASSLAFGGRGGPDTQYF.

The chain has TRBV2 and TRBJ2-7, with 10 bases that match TRBD1. Trimming at V came to 6 bases and at J to 6 bases, leaving 8 bases not matched to a gene. The germline V gene encodes CDR1 SNHLY and CDR2 FYNNEI. This CDR3 is 14 amino acids long. CDR3 coding DNA: TGTGCCAGCAGCGGGGACAGGGGCCGGGGCGAGCAGTACTTC. It translates to CASSGDRGRGEQYF.

The J gene is TRBJ1-1, the V gene TRBV6-5, with D perhaps matching TRBD1 (5 bases). The V end was cut by 0 bases, the J end by 11 bases, with 10 bases between. CDR1 MNHEY and CDR2 SVGAGI come from the germline V gene. This CDR3 region has 12 residues. The CDR3 protein is CASSYSGGRAFF. The CDR3 DNA sequence: TGTGCCAGCAGTTACTCGGGGGGACGGGCTTTCTTT.

In the case of this clone: At one boundary the junction diverges from the germline segment, which might be a read error. The chain uses TRBV5-1 and TRBJ2-1; 15 bases fit TRBD2. This CDR3 contains 15 residues. Germline CDR1 and CDR2: SGHRS and YFSETQ. CDR3 protein: CASSSGLAGGNGQFF. The CDR3 coding sequence is TGCGCCAGCAGCTCGGGACTAGCGGGAGGCAATGGGCAGTTCTTC.

Only one count was recorded for this clone. The chain recombines TRBV29-1 with TRBJ2-7, with 11 bases fitting TRBD2. Germline CDR1 and CDR2: SQVTM and ANQGSEA. The CDR3 has 15 residues. The trim removed 3 bases at V and 4 bases at J, leaving 8 bases unmatched. The CDR3: CSVDGVTSGGYEQYF. The DNA of the CDR3 is TGCAGCGTTGATGGTGTAACTAGCGGGGGTTACGAGCAGTACTTC.

The sample holds a few counts of this clone. The V and J genes are TRBV7-3 and TRBJ2-1; the match to TRBD2 covers 11 bases. Trimming removed 5 bases from V and 4 bases from J; junction bases left unmatched: 13. Germline V CDR1 and CDR2: SGHTA, FQGTGA. The CDR3 runs to 18 residues. The CDR3 DNA reads TGTGCCAGCAGCCCTCTTCCGGCCGGGACTAGCGGATACAATGAGCAGTTCTTC. Translated, it gives CASSPLPAGTSGYNEQFF.

The table lists this clone with a few counts. This rearrangement joins TRBV2 to TRBJ2-2; possibly TRBD1 for D (7 bases). CDR1 is SNHLY, CDR2 FYNNEI, per germline. The CDR3 sequence is 14 residues long. Trimming took off 6 bases at V and 4 bases at J, with 12 bases between the two ends. This CDR3 is CASRRGTATGELFF. The CDR3 DNA reads TGTGCCAGCAGACGGGGGACAGCCACCGGGGAGCTGTTTTTT.

The V and J genes are TRBV15 and TRBJ2-1; D might be TRBD1 (6 bases). The V gene lost 3 bases and the J gene lost 3 bases, with 15 bases spanning the gap. CDR3 length: 16 amino acids. The germline V gene encodes CDR1 LNHNV and CDR2 YYDKDF (reference sequence). CDR3 region: CATSSPGVSFYNEQFF. In DNA form, the CDR3 reads TGTGCCACCAGCAGCCCAGGGGTATCTTTCTACAATGAGCAGTTCTTC.

This clone came up once. Relative to the germline gene, one junction end is altered; a read error may explain this. This chain uses TRBV4-1 with TRBJ2-3, with 10 bases matching TRBD2. Looked up from germline, CDR1 is MGHRA and CDR2 is YSYEKL. There are 16 residues in the CDR3. Written as DNA, the CDR3 is TGTGCCAGCAGCGGACGAACTAGCGGGGGCACAGATACGCAGTATTTT. Protein sequence: CASSGRTSGGTDTQYF.

The chain recombines TRBV5-1 with TRBJ2-3, with D perhaps matching TRBD1 (6 bases). V dropped 4 bases and J dropped 5 bases, with 11 bases sitting between them. Germline CDR1 and CDR2: SGHRS and YFSETQ. The CDR3 is made up of 13 amino acids. CDR3 region: CASSVQQGDTQYF. CDR3 in DNA: TGCGCCAGCAGCGTACAACAGGGAGATACGCAGTATTTT.

This clone occurred a few times. The CDR3 nucleotides read TGTGCCAGTAGTCTTTTAAGAGGGCCCTACGAGCAGTACTTC. Protein: CASSLLRGPYEQYF. V usage is TRBV19 and J usage is TRBJ2-7; D is perhaps TRBD2 (5 bases). Trimming removed 5 bases from V and 2 bases from J, with 13 bases in between. Looked up from germline, CDR1 is LNHDA and CDR2 is SQIVND (reference sequence). CDR3 length equals 14 residues.

This clone has only a few counts. The chain joins TRBV7-8 to TRBJ2-7, with TRBD2 matching 10 bases. CDR3 length equals 15 residues. Trimming removed 3 bases from V and 0 bases from J; junction bases left unmatched: 2. Germline CDR1 reads SGHVS; CDR2 reads FQNEAQ. CDR3 protein: CASSFTSGVSYEQYF. The CDR3 coding sequence is TGTGCCAGCAGCTTTACTAGCGGGGTCTCCTACGAGCAGTACTTC.

The chain carries TRBV9 and TRBJ2-3, with 8 bases lining up with TRBD2. Germline-derived CDR1 and CDR2 are SGDLS and YYNGEE. The CDR3 runs 15 residues. The ends lost 3 bases at V and 5 bases at J; junction bases unmatched: 8. The CDR3 nucleotides read TGTGCCAGCAGCGCCTTAGCGGGGAAGGAAGATACGCAGTATTTT. Encoded protein: CASSALAGKEDTQYF.